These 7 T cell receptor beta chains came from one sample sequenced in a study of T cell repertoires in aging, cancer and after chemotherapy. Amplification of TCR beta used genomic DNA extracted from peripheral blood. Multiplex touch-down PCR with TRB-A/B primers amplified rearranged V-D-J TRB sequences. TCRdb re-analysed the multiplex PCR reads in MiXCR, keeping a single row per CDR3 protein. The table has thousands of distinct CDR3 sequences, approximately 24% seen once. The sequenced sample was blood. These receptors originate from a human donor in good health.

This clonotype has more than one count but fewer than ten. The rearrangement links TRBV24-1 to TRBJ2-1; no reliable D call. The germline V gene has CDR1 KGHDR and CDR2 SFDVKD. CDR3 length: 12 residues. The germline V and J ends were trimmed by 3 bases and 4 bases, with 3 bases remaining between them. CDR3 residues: CATSDEYNEQFF. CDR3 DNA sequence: TGTGCCACCAGTGATGAGTACAATGAGCAGTTCTTC.

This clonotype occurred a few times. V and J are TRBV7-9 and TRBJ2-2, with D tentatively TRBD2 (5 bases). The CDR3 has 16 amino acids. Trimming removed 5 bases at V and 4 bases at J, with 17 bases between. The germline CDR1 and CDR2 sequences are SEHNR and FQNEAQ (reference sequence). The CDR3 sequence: CASSPRVKRSTGELFF. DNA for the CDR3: TGTGCCAGCAGCCCACGCGTCAAGCGGAGCACCGGGGAGCTGTTTTTT.

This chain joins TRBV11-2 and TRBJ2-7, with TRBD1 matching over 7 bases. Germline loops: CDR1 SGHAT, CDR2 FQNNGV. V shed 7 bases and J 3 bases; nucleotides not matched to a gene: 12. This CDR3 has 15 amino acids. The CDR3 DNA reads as TGTGCCAGCAACCTCCCACAGGGGCCAAACTACGAGCAGTACTTC. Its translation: CASNLPQGPNYEQYF.

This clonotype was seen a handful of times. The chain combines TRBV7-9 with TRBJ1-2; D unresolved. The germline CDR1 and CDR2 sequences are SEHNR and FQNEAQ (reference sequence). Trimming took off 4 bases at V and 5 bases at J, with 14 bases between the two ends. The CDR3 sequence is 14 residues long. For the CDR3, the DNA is TGTGCCAGCAGCTATAGTTGGACTGAATATGGCTACACCTTC. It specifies CASSYSWTEYGYTF.

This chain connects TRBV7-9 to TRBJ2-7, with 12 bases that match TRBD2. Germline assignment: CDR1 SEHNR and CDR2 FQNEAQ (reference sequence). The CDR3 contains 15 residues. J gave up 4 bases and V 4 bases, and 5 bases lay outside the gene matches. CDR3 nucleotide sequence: TGTGCCAGCAGCTCCCGACTAGCGGGAGAGTACGAGCAGTACTTC. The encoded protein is CASSSRLAGEYEQYF.

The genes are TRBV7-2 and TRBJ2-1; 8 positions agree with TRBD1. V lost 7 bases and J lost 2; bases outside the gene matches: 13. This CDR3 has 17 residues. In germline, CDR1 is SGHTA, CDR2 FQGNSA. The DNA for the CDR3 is TGTGCCAGCAACGGACAGGGAAGGGAAGGACCCTACAATGAGCAGTTCTTC. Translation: CASNGQGREGPYNEQFF. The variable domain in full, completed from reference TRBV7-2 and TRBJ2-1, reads GAGVSQSPSNKVTEKGKDVELRCDPISGHTALYWYRQSLGQGLEFLIYFQGNSAPDKSGLPSDRFSAERTGGSVSTLTIQRTQQEDSAVYLCASNGQGREGPYNEQFFGPGTRLTVL.

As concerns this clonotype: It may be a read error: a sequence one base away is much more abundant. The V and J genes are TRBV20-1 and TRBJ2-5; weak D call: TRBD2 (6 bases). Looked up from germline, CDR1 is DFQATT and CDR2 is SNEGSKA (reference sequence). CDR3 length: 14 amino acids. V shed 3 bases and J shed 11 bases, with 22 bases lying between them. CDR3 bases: TGCAGTGCTAGCGGCCGGGGGTCCTACAATGAGCAGTACTTC. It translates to CSASGRGSYNEQYF.